This TCR beta chain was documented in a study of blood T cell repertoires in COVID-19. Study-wide context: The United States, Italy and Spain provided the acute and convalescent COVID-19 samples. Sources were T cells, B-cell-depleted T cells, or PBMCs; the material itself was cDNA or gDNA.

Across 20 to 25 US areas, participants ranged in age from about 18 to 90 years. Researchers sorted participants into cohorts using their self-reported clinical history. Here immunoSEQ multiplex PCR was the method, and the copy in TCRdb shows in-frame clones only, minus some. The table lists 200,000 to 250,000 clones, 80% of them singletons. Per the germline V gene, CDR1 is SGHRS and CDR2 is YFSETQ. This CDR3 contains 11 residues. V gave up 6 bases and J gave up 1 base, with 4 bases separating them. The receptor was derived from a woman aged 40 to 55 with acute COVID-19. Sequencing used PBMCs or T cells enriched from blood (not recorded which). This rearrangement joins TRBV5-1 to TRBJ1-1; D call uncertain. CDR3 residues: CASTGNTEAFF. The CDR3 DNA sequence: TGCGCCAGCACGGGGAACACTGAAGCTTTCTTT.